The 24 T cell receptor beta chains below all came from one sample that was sequenced in a study of T cell changes during pregnancy in multiple sclerosis. Here immunoSEQ multiplex PCR was the method, and the copy in TCRdb shows in-frame clones only, minus some. The top ten clones hold about 2.2% of a sample with 65,000 to 90,000 clones, approximately 92% of them seen once. The specimen comprised peripheral blood, sampled before pregnancy. The receptors were gathered from a female donor with multiple sclerosis, enrolled in a pregnancy study.

This chain connects TRBV5-4 to TRBJ1-1; 7 bases match TRBD1. The CDR3 totals 14 residues. With V trimmed by 4 bases and J by 4 bases, 7 bases remained unmatched. The germline V gene has CDR1 SGHNT and CDR2 YYREEE (reference sequence). Written as DNA, the CDR3 is TGTGCCAGCAGCAACAGGGGAGCCGGCACTGAAGCTTTCTTT. It is translated as CASSNRGAGTEAFF.

With respect to this clone: An end of the junction differs from the germline gene, which may be a read error. This chain links TRBV6-5 with TRBJ2-3; D is uncertain. This CDR3 spans 14 amino acids. Germline V gives CDR1 MNHEY, CDR2 SVGAGI. In DNA, the CDR3 is TGTGCCAGCAGTTACACTGGTAGCATAGATACGCAGTATTTT. This gives the protein CASSYTGSIDTQYF.

This chain connects TRBV5-6 to TRBJ1-5, with 8 bases that match TRBD1. Germline assignment: CDR1 SGHDT and CDR2 YYEEEE. Trimming took 0 bases from V and 7 from J; bases not matched to a gene: 3. CDR3 length: 14 residues. CDR3 DNA: TGTGCCAGCAGCTTGGCAGGGGGCTTCCAGCCCCAGCATTTT. It encodes CASSLAGGFQPQHF. The complete variable domain, with remaining parts taken from reference TRBV5-6 and TRBJ1-5, reads DAGVTQSPTHLIKTRGQQVTLRCSPKSGHDTVSWYQQALGQGPQFIFQYYEEEERQRGNFPDRFSGHQFPNYSSELNVNALLLGDSALYLCASSLAGGFQPQHFGDGTRLSIL.

The rearrangement links TRBV4-3 to TRBJ1-2, with D unresolved. Germline V gene data show CDR1 as LGHNA and CDR2 as YSLEER. This CDR3 is 15 amino acids long. Trimming pared 0 bases from V and 8 bases from J, leaving 16 bases between. The CDR3 region is CASSQDHFSGEGYTF. For the CDR3, the DNA is TGCGCCAGCAGCCAAGACCACTTTTCCGGGGAAGGCTACACCTTC.

This chain links TRBV29-1 with TRBJ1-3; D unclear. The CDR3 runs 13 residues. The germline V gene has CDR1 SQVTM and CDR2 ANQGSEA. V gave up 3 bases and J gave up 0 bases, with 6 bases separating them. CDR3 sequence reads: CSVESSSGNTIYF. In nucleotides, the CDR3 is TGCAGCGTTGAGTCGAGCTCTGGAAACACCATATATTTT.

The chain joins TRBV4-3 to TRBJ2-5; 9 nucleotides match TRBD1. CDR1 is LGHNA, CDR2 YSLEER, per germline. This CDR3 contains 15 residues. Germline trimming cut 4 bases from V and 4 bases from J; bases unmatched to any gene: 7. The CDR3 DNA sequence: TGCGCCAGCAGCCCGGGACAGGGCCCAGGAGAGACCCAGTACTTC. It yields the protein CASSPGQGPGETQYF.

This chain connects TRBV4-2 to TRBJ2-1; TRBD2 matches 7 bases. Germline V gene sequence: CDR1 LGHNA, CDR2 YNFKEQ. Unmatched junction bases numbered 12, after V lost 2 bases and J lost 5 bases. The CDR3 totals 17 residues. CDR3 residues: CASSQYDGGGTNNEQFF. As DNA, the CDR3 is TGTGCCAGCAGCCAATACGACGGCGGGGGTACAAACAATGAGCAGTTCTTC.

The sample holds one count of this clone. The chain is built from TRBV2 and TRBJ1-4; 8 nucleotides align to TRBD1. V dropped 1 base and J dropped 5; count of bases not matched to a gene: 6. In germline, CDR1 is SNHLY, CDR2 FYNNEI. This CDR3 is 16 amino acids long. CDR3: CASSEGTGRGNEKLFF. CDR3 in DNA: TGTGCCAGCAGTGAAGGGACAGGGAGGGGGAATGAAAAACTGTTTTTT.

This chain connects TRBV18 to TRBJ2-1, with 7 bases aligning to TRBD1. The ends lost 0 bases at V and 1 base at J; junction bases unmatched: 9. The CDR3 has 18 amino acids. Germline loops: CDR1 KGHSH, CDR2 LQKENI. Written as DNA, the CDR3 is TGTGCCAGCTCACCACCAAGGGGGCCGGGAAAGTCCTACAATGAGCAGTTCTTC. This encodes CASSPPRGPGKSYNEQFF. Variable domain in full (rest from reference TRBV18 and TRBJ2-1): NAGVMQNPRHLVRRRGQEARLRCSPMKGHSHVYWYRQLPEEGLKFMVYLQKENIIDESGMPKERFSAEFPKEGPSILRIQQVVRGDSAAYFCASSPPRGPGKSYNEQFFGPGTRLTVL.

The chain is built from TRBV19 and TRBJ1-5, with 9 bases identical to TRBD1. The V and J ends lost 3 bases and 1 base, in that order; junction bases with no gene match: 4. This CDR3 spans 16 amino acids. The V gene's germline CDR1 is LNHDA and CDR2 SQIVND (reference sequence). CDR3 DNA sequence: TGTGCCAGTAGTATTTCGACAGGGGGGAGCAATCAGCCCCAGCATTTT. This codes for CASSISTGGSNQPQHF.

The rearrangement links TRBV6-1 to TRBJ2-5, with D possibly TRBD2 on 6 matching bases. With 4 bases removed from V and 5 bases from J, the gap between germline ends came to 14 bases. Germline V gene lookup returns CDR1 MNHNS and CDR2 SASEGT. The CDR3 runs to 14 residues. CDR3 sequence (DNA): TGTGCCAGCAGTGGGGACGGGAGCTGGGAGACCCAGTACTTC. Translating gives CASSGDGSWETQYF.

This clone was seen once. J is TRBJ1-5 and V is TRBV27, with 8 bases that match TRBD1. This CDR3 region has 16 residues. The germline CDR1 and CDR2 sequences are MNHEY and SMNVEV (reference sequence). J was trimmed by 1 base and V by 6 bases; bases with no gene match: 8. CDR3 nucleotides: TGTGCCAGCAGCGCGACGACAGGGGTAAGCAATCAGCCCCAGCATTTT. This codes for CASSATTGVSNQPQHF.

This clone appeared once. This chain links TRBV27 with TRBJ1-2; TRBD1 is a possible D gene (5 bases). The CDR3 covers 12 residues. V lost 6 bases to trimming and J lost 7 bases, with 12 bases between them. Germline CDR1 MNHEY, CDR2 SMNVEV (reference sequence). The CDR3 DNA follows: TGTGCCAGCAGAGGGGTCGCGGCTGGCTACACCTTC. Translating it yields CASRGVAAGYTF.

The chain has TRBV19 and TRBJ2-1; D is perhaps TRBD2 (6 bases). V lost 6 bases and J lost 0, with 12 bases in between. The CDR3 consists of 15 residues. The germline V gene has CDR1 LNHDA and CDR2 SQIVND (reference sequence). CDR3 loop: CASRGGASSYNEQFF. As DNA, the CDR3 is TGTGCCAGTAGAGGCGGGGCGAGCTCCTACAATGAGCAGTTCTTC.

The CDR3, as DNA: TGTGCCAGCAGCGTTTCAGGGGAGCCCAAAAACATTCAGTACTTC. Translation: CASSVSGEPKNIQYF. The V call is TRBV9, the J call TRBJ2-4; perhaps TRBD1 as D (6 bases). This CDR3 region has 15 residues. The V gene's germline CDR1 is SGDLS and CDR2 YYNGEE. Trimming pared 2 bases from V and 2 bases from J, leaving 11 bases between.

V and J are TRBV4-1 and TRBJ2-7, with 8 bases fitting TRBD2. V was clipped by 0 bases and J by 4 bases; unmatched bases: 8. The CDR3 consists of 16 residues. Germline CDR1 reads MGHRA; CDR2 reads YSYEKL. The CDR3 DNA is TGCGCCAGCAGCCAAGAGCGGGGGGTTACCCCTTACGAGCAGTACTTC. Its protein is CASSQERGVTPYEQYF.

The chain joins TRBV15 to TRBJ2-1; TRBD2 might be the D (6 bases). Per the germline V gene, CDR1 is LNHNV and CDR2 is YYDKDF (reference sequence). This CDR3 contains 15 residues. Trimming stripped 0 bases from V and 9 bases from J, with 15 bases between. The CDR3 region has the DNA TGTGCCACCAGCAGAGATGGCGGGGCGGGTGGTGAGCAGTTCTTC. Protein: CATSRDGGAGGEQFF.

This sequence joins TRBV5-4 and TRBJ2-7, with D unclear. The CDR3 sequence is 13 residues long. Germline CDR1 reads SGHNT; CDR2 reads YYREEE (reference sequence). V gave up 4 bases and J gave up 6 bases, with 14 bases separating them. The CDR3 here is CASSLQDSPEQYF. CDR3 nucleotide sequence: TGTGCCAGCAGCCTCCAAGACTCGCCCGAGCAGTACTTC.

In DNA, the CDR3 is TGTGCCAGCAGTTATACCGGGACAGGGAACTATGGCTACACCTTC. Translation gives CASSYTGTGNYGYTF. The V and J genes are TRBV6-5 and TRBJ1-2, with 9 positions matching TRBD1. V dropped 3 bases and J dropped 2; count of bases not matched to a gene: 4. The CDR3 sequence is 15 residues long. The germline V gene encodes CDR1 MNHEY and CDR2 SVGAGI.

The chain recombines TRBV7-9 with TRBJ1-2; the D gene is possibly TRBD1 (6 bases). This CDR3 region has 15 residues. CDR1 and CDR2 (germline): SEHNR, FQNEAQ (reference sequence). The ends were cut back, 1 base at V and 6 bases at J, with 15 bases in the middle. CDR3 region: CASSLGDFQGNGYTF. The DNA for the CDR3 is TGTGCCAGCAGCTTAGGAGATTTCCAGGGGAATGGCTACACCTTC.

The V call is TRBV2, the J call TRBJ2-7, with a possible D match to TRBD2 (6 bases). The CDR3 loop spans 17 amino acids. The germline V and J ends were trimmed by 3 bases and 4 bases, with 22 bases remaining between them. Germline V lookup: CDR1 SNHLY, CDR2 FYNNEI. The CDR3 DNA is TGTGCCAGCAGTGACGAGGGGAGCGGGTTTGGGTTATACGAGCAGTACTTC. Its protein product is CASSDEGSGFGLYEQYF.

The genes are TRBV4-3 and TRBJ2-1, with D possibly being TRBD2 (5 bases). There are 14 residues in the CDR3. Germline lookup yields CDR1 LGHNA and CDR2 YSLEER. V shed 3 bases and J shed 6 bases, with 12 bases lying between them. DNA for the CDR3: TGCGCCAGCAGCCACGGGGTGTCCCTCAATGAGCAGTTCTTC. Amino acids: CASSHGVSLNEQFF.

V and J are TRBV9 and TRBJ2-7; the D is unclear. The CDR3 has 14 residues. In germline, CDR1 is SGDLS, CDR2 YYNGEE. V was pared by 3 bases and J by 2 bases, with 12 bases between. The CDR3 reads CASSGRSNTYEQYF. The CDR3 coding sequence is TGTGCCAGCAGCGGGCGGTCGAACACCTACGAGCAGTACTTC.

V usage is TRBV7-6 and J usage is TRBJ1-2; D might be TRBD1 (6 bases). The CDR3 is made up of 15 amino acids. Trimming pared 5 bases from V and 5 bases from J, leaving 18 bases between. The germline gives CDR1 SGHVS, CDR2 FNYEAQ. The CDR3 sequence is CASSPEDSKVYGYTF. CDR3 bases: TGTGCCAGCAGCCCCGAGGACAGCAAAGTATATGGCTACACCTTC.